These 2 T cell receptor beta chains were all obtained from the same sample, sequenced in a study of cytomegalovirus exposure and HLA in healthy donors. The PCR employed 60 Vbeta primers together with 13 Jbeta primers. Libraries were prepared by immunoSEQ multiplex PCR; TCRdb keeps only in-frame clonotypes and omits some of them. This table holds approximately 160,000 clones, about 81% found once. Specimen: PBMCs. The source is a woman in her late teens or twenties in good health and CMV-seronegative.

Turning to this clone: In the same sample, other DNA sequences code for this CDR3. The CDR3 loop reads CASSRDREETQYF. CDR3 DNA: TGTGCCAGCAGCCGCGACAGGGAAGAGACCCAGTACTTC. The chain has TRBV28 and TRBJ2-5; 7 bases agree with TRBD1. The CDR3 spans 13 residues. Germline V gives CDR1 MDHEN, CDR2 SYDVKM. With 6 bases clipped from V and 3 bases from J, the junction kept 4 bases outside the gene matches.

J is TRBJ2-7 and V is TRBV18; D possibly corresponds to TRBD1 (5 bases). In germline, CDR1 is KGHSH, CDR2 LQKENI. The CDR3 sequence is 14 residues long. V lost 3 bases and J 4 bases, leaving 13 bases between the germline ends. CDR3: CASSPQGPTYEQYF. Here the CDR3 DNA reads TGTGCCAGCTCACCCCAGGGCCCTACGTACGAGCAGTACTTC.